The T cell receptor (beta chain) under discussion was sequenced for a study of long-term antiretroviral therapy in people with HIV. Across the whole study: Sampling started about a decade before the 2015 immediate-ART recommendation.

Of note for this clone: Its antigen is unidentified.

Findings of the study overall: HIV repertoires covered narrower CDR3 length ranges than controls did. Clones that had undergone expansion before ART prevailed in the repertoire throughout all time points.

Germline CDR1 reads MNHNY; CDR2 reads SVGAGI (reference sequence). The length of the CDR3 is 15 residues. Trimming shortened V by 6 bases and J by 3 bases, and 15 bases separated the two germline ends. The assay, immunoSEQ v3.0, was run at survey level. The target of sequencing was about 40,000-50,000 T-cell genomes per sample. The assay was immunoSEQ multiplex PCR, and TCRdb's table has in-frame clones only and misses some. The sample shows more than 6,000 clones, around 74% of them seen only once. This receptor was obtained from a young man with HIV. The specimen was unsorted PBMCs, collected 0.1 years before starting antiretroviral therapy. This rearrangement joins TRBV6-6 to TRBJ1-3; D is unclear. In DNA form, the CDR3 reads TGTGCCAGCAGGGATATAGAGGGTAGTGGAAACACCATATATTTT. It is translated as CASRDIEGSGNTIYF.